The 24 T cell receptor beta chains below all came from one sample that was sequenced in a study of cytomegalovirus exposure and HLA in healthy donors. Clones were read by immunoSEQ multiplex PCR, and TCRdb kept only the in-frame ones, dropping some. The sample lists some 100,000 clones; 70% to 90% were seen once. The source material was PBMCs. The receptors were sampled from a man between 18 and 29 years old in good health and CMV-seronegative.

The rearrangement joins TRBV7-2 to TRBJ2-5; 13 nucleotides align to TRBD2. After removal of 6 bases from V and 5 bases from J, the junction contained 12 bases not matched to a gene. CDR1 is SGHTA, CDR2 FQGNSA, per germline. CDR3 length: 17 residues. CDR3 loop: CASSRTSGRNYKETQYF. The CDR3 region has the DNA TGTGCCAGCAGTCGGACTAGCGGGAGAAATTATAAGGAGACCCAGTACTTC.

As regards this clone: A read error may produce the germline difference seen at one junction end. Here the CDR3 DNA reads TGTGCCAGCAGCCAAGACACGCGGTCCATCAGGGTCTTC. Translation: CASSQDTRSIRVF. This chain connects TRBV14 to TRBJ2-1, with D perhaps matching TRBD1 (5 bases). CDR1 is SGHDN, CDR2 FVKESK, per germline. The CDR3 runs to 13 residues.

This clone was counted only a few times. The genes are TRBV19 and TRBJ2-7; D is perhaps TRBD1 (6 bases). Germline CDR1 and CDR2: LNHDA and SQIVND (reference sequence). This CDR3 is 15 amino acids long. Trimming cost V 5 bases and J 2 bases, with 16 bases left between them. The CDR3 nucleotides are TGTGCCAGTAGTCCCAGGACAGTAACCACCTACGAGCAGTACTTC. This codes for CASSPRTVTTYEQYF.

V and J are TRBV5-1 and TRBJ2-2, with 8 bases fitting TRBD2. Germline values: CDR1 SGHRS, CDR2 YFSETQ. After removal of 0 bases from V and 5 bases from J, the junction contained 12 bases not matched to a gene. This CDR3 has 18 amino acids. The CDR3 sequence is CASSLVPAGVGETGELFF. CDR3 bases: TGCGCCAGCAGCTTGGTCCCAGCGGGAGTCGGAGAAACCGGGGAGCTGTTTTTT. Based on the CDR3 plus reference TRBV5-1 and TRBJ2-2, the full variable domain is KAGVTQTPRYLIKTRGQQVTLSCSPISGHRSVSWYQQTPGQGLQFLFEYFSETQRNKGNFPGRFSGRQFSNSRSEMNVSTLELGDSALYLCASSLVPAGVGETGELFFGEGSRLTVL.

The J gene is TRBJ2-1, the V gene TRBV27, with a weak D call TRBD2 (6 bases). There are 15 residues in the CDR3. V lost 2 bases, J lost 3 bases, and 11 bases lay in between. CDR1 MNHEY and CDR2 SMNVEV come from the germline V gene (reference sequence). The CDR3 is CASSLVLGLYNEQFF. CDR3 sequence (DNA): TGTGCCAGCAGTTTAGTTTTGGGACTCTACAATGAGCAGTTCTTC.

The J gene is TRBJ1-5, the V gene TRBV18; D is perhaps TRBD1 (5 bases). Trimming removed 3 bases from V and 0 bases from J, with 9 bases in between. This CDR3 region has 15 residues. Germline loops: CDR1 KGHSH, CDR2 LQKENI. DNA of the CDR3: TGTGCCAGCTCACCGACAGCTCCTAGCAATCAGCCCCAGCATTTT. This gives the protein CASSPTAPSNQPQHF.

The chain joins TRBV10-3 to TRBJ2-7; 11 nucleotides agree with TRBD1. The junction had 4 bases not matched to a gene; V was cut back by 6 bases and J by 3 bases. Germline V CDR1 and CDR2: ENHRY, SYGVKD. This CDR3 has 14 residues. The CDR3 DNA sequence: TGTGCCATCAGGGGACAGGGGGTTAGCTACGAGCAGTACTTC. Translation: CAIRGQGVSYEQYF.

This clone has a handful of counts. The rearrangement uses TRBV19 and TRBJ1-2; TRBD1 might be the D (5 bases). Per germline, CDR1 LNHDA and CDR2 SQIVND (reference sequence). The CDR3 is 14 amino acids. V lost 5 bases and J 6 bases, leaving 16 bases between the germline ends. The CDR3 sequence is CASSPTGRADGYTF. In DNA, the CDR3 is TGTGCCAGTAGTCCCACAGGCAGGGCGGATGGCTACACCTTC. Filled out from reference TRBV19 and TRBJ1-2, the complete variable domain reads DGGITQSPKYLFRKEGQNVTLSCEQNLNHDAMYWYRQDPGQGLRLIYYSQIVNDFQKGDIAEGYSVSREKKESFPLTVTSAQKNPTAFYLCASSPTGRADGYTFGSGTRLTVV.

The CDR3 loop is CASSPKRNNEQFF. Here the CDR3 DNA reads TGCGCCAGCAGTCCAAAGCGGAACAATGAGCAGTTCTTC. This chain links TRBV10-1 with TRBJ2-1; possibly TRBD2 for D (5 bases). V gave up 5 bases and J gave up 5 bases, with 10 bases separating them. Germline CDR1 and CDR2: WNHNN and SYGVQD (reference sequence). The CDR3 consists of 13 residues.

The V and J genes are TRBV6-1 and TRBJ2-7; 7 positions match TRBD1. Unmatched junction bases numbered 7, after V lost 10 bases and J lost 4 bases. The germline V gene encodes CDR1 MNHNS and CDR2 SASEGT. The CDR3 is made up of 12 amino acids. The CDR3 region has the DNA TGTGCCACCAATGTGGGACAGTACGAGCAGTACTTC. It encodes CATNVGQYEQYF.

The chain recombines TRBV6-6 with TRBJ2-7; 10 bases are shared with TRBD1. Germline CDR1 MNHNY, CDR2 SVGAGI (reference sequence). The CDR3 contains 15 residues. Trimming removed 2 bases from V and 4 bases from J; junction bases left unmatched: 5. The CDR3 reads CASSYGGTGVYEQYF. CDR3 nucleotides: TGTGCCAGCAGTTACGGGGGGACAGGGGTTTACGAGCAGTACTTC.

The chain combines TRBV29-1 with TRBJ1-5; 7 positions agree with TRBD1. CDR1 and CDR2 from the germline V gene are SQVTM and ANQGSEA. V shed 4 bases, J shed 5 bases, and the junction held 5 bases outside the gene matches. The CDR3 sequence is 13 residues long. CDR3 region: CSVAPDRDQPQHF. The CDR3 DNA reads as TGCAGCGTTGCCCCCGACAGGGATCAGCCCCAGCATTTT.

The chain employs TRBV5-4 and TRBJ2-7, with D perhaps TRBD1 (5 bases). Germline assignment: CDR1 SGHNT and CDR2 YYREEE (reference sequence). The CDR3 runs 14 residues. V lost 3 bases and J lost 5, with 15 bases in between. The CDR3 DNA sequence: TGTGCCAGCAGCTCCCCCGGCAGGGCCAACGAGCAGTACTTC. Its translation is CASSSPGRANEQYF. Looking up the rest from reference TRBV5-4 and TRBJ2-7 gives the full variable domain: ETGVTQSPTHLIKTRGQQVTLRCSSQSGHNTVSWYQQALGQGPQFIFQYYREEENGRGNFPPRFSGLQFPNYSSELNVNALELDDSALYLCASSSPGRANEQYFGPGTRLTVT.

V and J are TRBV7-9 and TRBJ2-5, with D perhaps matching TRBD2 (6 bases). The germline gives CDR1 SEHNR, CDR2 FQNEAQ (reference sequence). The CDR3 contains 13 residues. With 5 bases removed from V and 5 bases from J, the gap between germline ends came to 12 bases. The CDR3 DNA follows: TGTGCCAGCAGCCTCGCGGGGTCGGAGACCCAGTACTTC. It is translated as CASSLAGSETQYF.

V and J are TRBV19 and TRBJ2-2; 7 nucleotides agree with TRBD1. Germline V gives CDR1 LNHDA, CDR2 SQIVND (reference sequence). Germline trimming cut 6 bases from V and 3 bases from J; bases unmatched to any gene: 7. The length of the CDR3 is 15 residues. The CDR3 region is CASRRDSPYTGELFF. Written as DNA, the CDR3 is TGTGCCAGTAGGAGGGACAGCCCTTACACCGGGGAGCTGTTTTTT.

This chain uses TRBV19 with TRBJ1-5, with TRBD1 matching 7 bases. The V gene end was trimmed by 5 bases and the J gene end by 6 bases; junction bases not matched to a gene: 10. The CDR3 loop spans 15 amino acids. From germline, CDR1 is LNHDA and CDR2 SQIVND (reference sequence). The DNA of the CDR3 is TGTGCCAGTAGTCCCCGACAGGGTTTGCGTCAGCCCCAGCATTTT. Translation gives CASSPRQGLRQPQHF.

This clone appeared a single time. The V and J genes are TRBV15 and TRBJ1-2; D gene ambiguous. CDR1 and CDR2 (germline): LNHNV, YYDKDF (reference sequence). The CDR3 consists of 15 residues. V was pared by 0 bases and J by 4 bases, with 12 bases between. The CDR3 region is CATSRDVTVLYGYTF. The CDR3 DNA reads TGTGCCACCAGCAGAGATGTCACGGTCCTCTATGGCTACACCTTC.

The CDR3 nucleotides are TGTGCCAGCAGTTTCGCGGACAGGGGGCATTACGAGCAGTACTTC. Protein product: CASSFADRGHYEQYF. The chain has TRBV27 and TRBJ2-7; 11 bases align to TRBD1. Per the germline V gene, CDR1 is MNHEY and CDR2 is SMNVEV (reference sequence). The V gene end was trimmed by 3 bases and the J gene end by 4 bases; junction bases not matched to a gene: 5. This CDR3 is built from 15 residues.

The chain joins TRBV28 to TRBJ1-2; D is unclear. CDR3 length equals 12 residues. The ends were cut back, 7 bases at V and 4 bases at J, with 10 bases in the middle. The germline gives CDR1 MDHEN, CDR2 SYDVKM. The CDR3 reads CASKRTPYGYTF. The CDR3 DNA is TGTGCCAGCAAGCGGACCCCCTATGGCTACACCTTC.

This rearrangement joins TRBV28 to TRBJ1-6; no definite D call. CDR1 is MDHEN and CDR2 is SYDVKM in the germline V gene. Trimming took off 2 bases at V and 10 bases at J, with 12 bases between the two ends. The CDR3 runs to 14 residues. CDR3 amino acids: CASSLAPGGSPLHF. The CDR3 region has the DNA TGTGCCAGCAGTTTAGCGCCAGGCGGGTCACCCCTCCACTTT.

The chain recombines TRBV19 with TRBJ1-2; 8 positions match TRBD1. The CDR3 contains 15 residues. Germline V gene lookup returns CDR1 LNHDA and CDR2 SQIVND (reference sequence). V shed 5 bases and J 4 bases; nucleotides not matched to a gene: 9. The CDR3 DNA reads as TGTGCCAGTAGTGCGGACAGGGAAGGTACCTATGGCTACACCTTC. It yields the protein CASSADREGTYGYTF.

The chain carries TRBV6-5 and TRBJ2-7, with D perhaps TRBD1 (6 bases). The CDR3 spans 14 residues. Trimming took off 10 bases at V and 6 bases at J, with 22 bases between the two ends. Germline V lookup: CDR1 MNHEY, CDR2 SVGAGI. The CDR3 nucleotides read TGTGCCACAACATCACAGGGACCGGCTACCGAGCAGTACTTC. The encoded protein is CATTSQGPATEQYF.

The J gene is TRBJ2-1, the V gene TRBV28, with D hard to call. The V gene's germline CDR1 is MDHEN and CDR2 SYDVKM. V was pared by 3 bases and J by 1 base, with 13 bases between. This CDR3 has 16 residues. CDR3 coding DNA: TGTGCCAGCAGTTTGGTTACGCGGATATCCTACAATGAGCAGTTCTTC. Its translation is CASSLVTRISYNEQFF.

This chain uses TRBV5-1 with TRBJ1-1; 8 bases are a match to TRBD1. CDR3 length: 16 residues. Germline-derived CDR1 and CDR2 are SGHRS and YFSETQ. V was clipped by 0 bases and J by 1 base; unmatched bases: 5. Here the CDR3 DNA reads TGCGCCAGCAGCTTGGGGTTAACAGGGGGGAACACTGAAGCTTTCTTT. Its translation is CASSLGLTGGNTEAFF.